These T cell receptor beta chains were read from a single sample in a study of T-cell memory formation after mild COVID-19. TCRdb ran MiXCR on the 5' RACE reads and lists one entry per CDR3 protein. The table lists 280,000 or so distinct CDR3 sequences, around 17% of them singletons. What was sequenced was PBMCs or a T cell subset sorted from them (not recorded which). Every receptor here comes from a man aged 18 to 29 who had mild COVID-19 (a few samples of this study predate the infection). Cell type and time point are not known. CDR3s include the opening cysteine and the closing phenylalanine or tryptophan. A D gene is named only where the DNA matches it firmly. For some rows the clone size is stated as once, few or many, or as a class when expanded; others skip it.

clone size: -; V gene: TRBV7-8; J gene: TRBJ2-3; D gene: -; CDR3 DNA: TGTGCCAGCAGCTTAGCGTGGGCTAGCCTGGGCACAGATACGCAGTATTTT; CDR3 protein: CASSLAWASLGTDTQYF
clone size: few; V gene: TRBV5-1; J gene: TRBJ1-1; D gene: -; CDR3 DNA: TGCGCCAGCAGCTTGGCCGCAGGGGCCAGGAACACTGAAGCTTTCTTT; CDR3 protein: CASSLAAGARNTEAFF
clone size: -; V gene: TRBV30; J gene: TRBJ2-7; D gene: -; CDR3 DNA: TGTGCCTGGAGTGTACGGGGTTACGAGCAGTACTTC; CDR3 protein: CAWSVRGYEQYF
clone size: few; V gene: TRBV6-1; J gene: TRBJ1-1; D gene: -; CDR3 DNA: TGTGCCAGCAGTGATCCGGGACGGGGGTGGACTGAAGCTTTCTTT; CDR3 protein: CASSDPGRGWTEAFF
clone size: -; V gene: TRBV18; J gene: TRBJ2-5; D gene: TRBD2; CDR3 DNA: TGTGCCAGCTCACCGATTTCGGGCGGAGCGGGGGTCGTTGAGACCCAGTACTTC; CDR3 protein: CASSPISGGAGVVETQYF
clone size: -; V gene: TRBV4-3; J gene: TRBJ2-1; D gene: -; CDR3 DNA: TGCGCCAGCAGCCAAGTGGACGAAACCTACAATGAGCAGTTCTTC; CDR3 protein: CASSQVDETYNEQFF
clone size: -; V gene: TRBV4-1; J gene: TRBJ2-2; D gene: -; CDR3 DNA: TGCGCCAGCAGCCAGGAAGGGTGGAGCGGGGAGCTGTTTTTT; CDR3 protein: CASSQEGWSGELFF
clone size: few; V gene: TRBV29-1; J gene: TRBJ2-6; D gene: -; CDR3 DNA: TGCAGCGTGGCTTTCTCTGGGGCCAACGTCCTGACTTTC; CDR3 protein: CSVAFSGANVLTF
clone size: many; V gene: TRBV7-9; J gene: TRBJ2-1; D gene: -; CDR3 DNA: TGTGCCTCCCCGTCGGGTCGGGACAATGAGCAGTTCTTC; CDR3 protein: CASPSGRDNEQFF
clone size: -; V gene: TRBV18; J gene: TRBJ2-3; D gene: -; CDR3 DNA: TGTGCCAGCTCACCACCCCCGGGGGCGACTAGCACAGATACGCAGTATTTT; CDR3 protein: CASSPPPGATSTDTQYF
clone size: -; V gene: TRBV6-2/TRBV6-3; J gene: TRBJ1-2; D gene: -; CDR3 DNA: TGTGCCAGCAGTCTACACAAGACAGACTATGGCTACACCTTC; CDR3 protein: CASSLHKTDYGYTF
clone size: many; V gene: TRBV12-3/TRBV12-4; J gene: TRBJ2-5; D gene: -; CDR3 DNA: TGTGCCAGCAGGCTCAACGGGCAAGAGACCCAGTACTTC; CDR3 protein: CASRLNGQETQYF
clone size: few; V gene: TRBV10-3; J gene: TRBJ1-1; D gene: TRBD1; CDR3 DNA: TGTGCCATCAGTGCAGGGGGCACTGAAGCTTTCTTT; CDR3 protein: CAISAGGTEAFF
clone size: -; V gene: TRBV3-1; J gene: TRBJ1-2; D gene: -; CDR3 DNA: TGTGCCAGCAGCCAAGATCGTTGGGCGGGGAACTATGGCTACACCTTC; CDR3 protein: CASSQDRWAGNYGYTF
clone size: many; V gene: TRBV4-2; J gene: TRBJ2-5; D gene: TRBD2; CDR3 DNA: TGTGCCAGCAGCCAAGATGGCACTAGCGGGGGGAGAGAGACCCAGTACTTC; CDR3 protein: CASSQDGTSGGRETQYF
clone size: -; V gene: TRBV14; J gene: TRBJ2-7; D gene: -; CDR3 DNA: TGTGCCAGCAGCCAAGCAGGGATATGGTACGAGCAGTACTTC; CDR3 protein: CASSQAGIWYEQYF
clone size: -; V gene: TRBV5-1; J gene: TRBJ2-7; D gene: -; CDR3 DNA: TGCGCCAGCAGCTTGGGGCGGGACGGGACAAGGGCCTACGAGCAGTACTTC; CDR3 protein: CASSLGRDGTRAYEQYF